This T cell receptor beta chain was identified in a study of OX40 agonist ivuxolimab in advanced cancers. Between the trimmed V and J ends, which lost 0 bases and 8 bases, there was a span of 15 bases. Germline V gene data show CDR1 as SGHTS and CDR2 as YDEGEE. The CDR3 totals 15 residues. The method was immunoSEQ multiplex PCR; TCRdb's version includes in-frame clones alone and lacks a portion of them. The sample has approximately 60,000 clones; roughly 80% are singletons. The sequencing used CD4+ or CD8+ T cells sorted from blood, collected in a trial of the OX40 agonist ivuxolimab. The chain links TRBV5-8 to TRBJ2-1; D may be TRBD2 (5 bases). This TCR derives from an adult with an advanced solid tumor such as melanoma, head and neck, liver or kidney cancer. The CDR3 sequence: CASSLGGSPWDEQFF. In nucleotides, the CDR3 is TGTGCCAGCAGCTTGGGTGGGAGCCCCTGGGATGAGCAGTTCTTC.